What follows describes a single TCR beta chain. Antigen specificity is unknown. Germline CDR1 and CDR2: SGHDN and FVKESK. The CDR3 runs 14 residues. V lost 8 bases and J lost 3; bases outside the gene matches: 7. Only in-frame clones appear in the TCRdb table, and some are missing; sequencing was by immunoSEQ multiplex PCR. The sample yields about 220,000 clones, 85% to 95% seen once. The record originates from a study of T cell responses to AZD1222 COVID-19 vaccine. Overall study findings and caveats: The study found vaccine-associated CD4 TCRs spanning spike, dominant at 160-218 and 743-854. It was only a handful of AZD1222 recipients who were seropositive at baseline. Donors were mostly white British, more females; clonal diversity possibly underestimated.

This receptor was obtained from an adult in good health. Sequences were derived from peripheral blood, sampled on day 0 of MenACWY control vaccination. V usage is TRBV14 and J usage is TRBJ2-1, with 7 bases aligning to TRBD2. In DNA, the CDR3 is TGTGCCAGCTCCCCTGGGGGGGGCTACAATGAGCAGTTCTTC. It codes for CASSPGGGYNEQFF.